Included here is one T cell receptor (beta chain) sequence, with context. CDR1 SGHTA and CDR2 FQGNSA come from the germline V gene. This CDR3 has 15 residues. Germline trimming cut 1 base from V and 4 bases from J; bases unmatched to any gene: 4. Authors' analysis steps: By means of reference gene primer amplification, nucleated cell counts were estimated. Sequencing was performed with immunoSEQ multiplex PCR; in TCRdb, only in-frame clones are kept and a portion is missing. V, J and clone size are those of that table, while D and trimming were read from the DNA. The sample consists of under 450,000 clones, 88% of them appearing once. These data originate in a study of blood T cell repertoires in COVID-19. Study at large: T cells, B-cell-depleted T cells, or PBMCs supplied cDNA or gDNA.

The source of this sequence is a woman between 50 and 59 years old with COVID-19, enrolled during active disease. The chain couples TRBV7-2 to TRBJ1-3, with TRBD1 identical over 7 bases. Sequencing was done on a sample of peripheral blood. The CDR3 DNA reads TGTGCCAGCAGCTTAGGAGGGGGCCACGGAAACACCATATATTTT. It yields the protein CASSLGGGHGNTIYF.